This paragraph reports one TCR beta chain. The CDR3 runs to 15 residues. TCRdb's table, derived via immunoSEQ multiplex PCR, lists solely in-frame clones and lacks some. The data show just over 65,000 clones, around 68% seen once. These data originate in a study of cytotoxic CD8 clonotypes in ibrutinib-treated CLL. Sequencing was performed on PBMCs, taken after 12 months of ibrutinib treatment. This receptor was taken from a human donor with chronic lymphocytic leukemia. V is TRBV21-1 and J is TRBJ2-5. TRBV21-1 is a pseudogene. CDR3 coding DNA: TGTGCCAGCAGCAAAAGGGGACGGACGGGCGAGACCCAGTACTTC. Protein sequence: CASSKRGRTGETQYF.